Listed here are 27 T cell receptor beta chains from one sample, sequenced in a study of blood T cell repertoires in COVID-19. Measured with immunoSEQ multiplex PCR; TCRdb has only the in-frame clones, and not every one. The table shows around 280,000 clones, with around four fifths occurring only once. Sequenced material: peripheral blood. Every receptor here comes from a woman in her forties or fifties with active or convalescent COVID-19.

The rearrangement uses TRBV6-5 and TRBJ2-5; perhaps TRBD2 as D (5 bases). Germline V CDR1 and CDR2: MNHEY, SVGAGI. The germline V and J ends were trimmed by 6 bases and 2 bases, with 13 bases remaining between them. The CDR3 runs 14 residues. CDR3 sequence (DNA): TGTGCCAGCAGACCCGGGGAGTATCAAGAGACCCAGTACTTC. It specifies CASRPGEYQETQYF.

This chain joins TRBV20-1 and TRBJ2-3; the D gene is possibly TRBD1 (6 bases). The V end was cut by 3 bases, the J end by 0 bases, with 13 bases between. CDR1 and CDR2 from the germline V gene are DFQATT and SNEGSKA (reference sequence). The CDR3 sequence is 15 residues long. CDR3 residues: CSASRGQISTDTQYF. Here the CDR3 DNA reads TGCAGTGCTAGTCGCGGACAGATTAGCACAGATACGCAGTATTTT.

This clone has just a few counts. The chain couples TRBV6-2 or TRBV6-3 to TRBJ2-7, with D possibly matching TRBD2 (5 bases). Germline-derived CDR1 and CDR2 are MNHEY and SVGEGT. The CDR3 has 15 amino acids. V gave up 5 bases and J gave up 7 bases, with 21 bases separating them. Here the CDR3 DNA reads TGTGCCAGCAGTCCCCAACGACTCTTGGAGGTTGAGCAGTACTTC. It yields the protein CASSPQRLLEVEQYF.

V gene TRBV14 combines with J gene TRBJ2-7; TRBD1 aligns across 10 bases. V lost 3 bases to trimming and J lost 0 bases; unmatched junction nucleotides: 5. CDR3 length: 16 residues. Germline V gene sequence: CDR1 SGHDN, CDR2 FVKESK. CDR3 sequence reads: CASSQAGTGASYEQYF. CDR3 nucleotides: TGTGCCAGCAGCCAGGCCGGGACAGGGGCCTCCTACGAGCAGTACTTC.

The chain carries TRBV28 and TRBJ1-1; 7 bases map to TRBD1. The CDR3 sequence is 14 residues long. Germline CDR1 is MDHEN and CDR2 is SYDVKM. The trim removed 8 bases at V and 0 bases at J, leaving 6 bases unmatched. This chain's CDR3 is CASCGTVMNTEAFF. The CDR3 DNA is TGTGCCAGCTGTGGGACAGTCATGAACACTGAAGCTTTCTTT.

The rearrangement joins TRBV13 to TRBJ1-1; D not resolved. The V end was cut by 0 bases, the J end by 5 bases, with 13 bases between. Per the germline V gene, CDR1 is PRHDT and CDR2 is FYEKMQ (reference sequence). This CDR3 contains 15 residues. CDR3 sequence reads: CASSLGGLRGTEAFF. The CDR3, as DNA: TGTGCCAGCAGCTTAGGGGGTCTTCGAGGGACTGAAGCTTTCTTT.

The V gene is TRBV29-1, the J gene TRBJ2-7; weak D call: TRBD1 (6 bases). V was cut by 4 bases and J by 3 bases, with 13 bases left in between. The CDR3 contains 13 residues. Per the germline V gene, CDR1 is SQVTM and CDR2 is ANQGSEA. CDR3: CSVAGHPVYEQYF. The CDR3 nucleotides are TGCAGCGTTGCGGGACACCCAGTCTACGAGCAGTACTTC.

The chain employs TRBV19 and TRBJ2-7; D remains unclear. Germline V lookup: CDR1 LNHDA, CDR2 SQIVND (reference sequence). This CDR3 is built from 15 residues. V gave up 1 base and J gave up 2 bases, with 12 bases separating them. The CDR3 reads CASSIGRSPPYEQYF. Written as DNA, the CDR3 is TGTGCCAGTAGTATAGGGCGGAGCCCTCCCTACGAGCAGTACTTC. Supplemented by reference TRBV19 and TRBJ2-7, the full variable domain reads DGGITQSPKYLFRKEGQNVTLSCEQNLNHDAMYWYRQDPGQGLRLIYYSQIVNDFQKGDIAEGYSVSREKKESFPLTVTSAQKNPTAFYLCASSIGRSPPYEQYFGPGTRLTVT.

The genes are TRBV5-1 and TRBJ1-2, with TRBD1 matching over 8 bases. Germline values: CDR1 SGHRS, CDR2 YFSETQ. The CDR3 length is 14 residues. V lost 4 bases to trimming and J lost 4 bases; unmatched junction nucleotides: 6. CDR3 sequence: CASSPPGQVYGYTF. The DNA for the CDR3 is TGCGCCAGCAGCCCTCCGGGACAGGTCTATGGCTACACCTTC.

This clone was found once. This chain's CDR3 is CASSLVGFVAGSSYEQYF. The CDR3 DNA follows: TGTGCCAGCAGCTTAGTAGGTTTCGTAGCGGGGAGCTCCTACGAGCAGTACTTC. The chain recombines TRBV7-8 with TRBJ2-7; TRBD2 matches at 8 bases. The V gene end was trimmed by 1 base and the J gene end by 0 bases; junction bases not matched to a gene: 11. The CDR3 runs 18 residues. The V gene's germline CDR1 is SGHVS and CDR2 FQNEAQ.

The CDR3 is CAWSDSANTIYF. The DNA of the CDR3 is TGTGCCTGGAGCGACTCAGCAAACACCATATATTTT. The J gene is TRBJ1-3, the V gene TRBV30; D unclear. V was clipped by 3 bases and J by 6 bases, with 9 bases between them. The CDR3 spans 12 residues. CDR1 is GTSNPN and CDR2 is SVGIG in the germline V gene (reference sequence).

This sequence joins TRBV19 and TRBJ1-1; maybe TRBD1 (6 bases). Germline assignment: CDR1 LNHDA and CDR2 SQIVND (reference sequence). Between the trimmed V and J ends, which lost 4 bases and 6 bases, there was a span of 12 bases. The CDR3 extends over 13 amino acids. Here the CDR3 DNA reads TGTGCCAGTAGTACCACAGGGTGGGCTGAAGCTTTCTTT. It codes for CASSTTGWAEAFF.

The chain joins TRBV19 to TRBJ1-5; D is unclear. Deletions cut 0 bases from V and 2 bases from J, with 5 bases between. The CDR3 has 14 amino acids. The V gene's germline CDR1 is LNHDA and CDR2 SQIVND (reference sequence). Here the CDR3 DNA reads TGTGCCAGTAGTATAGACGGAGGCAATCAGCCCCAGCATTTT. This gives the protein CASSIDGGNQPQHF.

This chain uses TRBV15 with TRBJ1-5, with D possibly matching TRBD1 (6 bases). V shed 1 base and J shed 0 bases, with 13 bases lying between them. Germline V gene data show CDR1 as LNHNV and CDR2 as YYDKDF (reference sequence). The CDR3 sequence is 17 residues long. CDR3: CATSRGGRGYSNQPQHF. The CDR3, as DNA: TGTGCCACCAGCAGAGGGGGGCGGGGGTATAGCAATCAGCCCCAGCATTTT.

V usage is TRBV6-5 and J usage is TRBJ1-3, with D hard to call. This CDR3 is built from 11 residues. Trimming took off 6 bases at V and 6 bases at J, with 6 bases between the two ends. Per the germline V gene, CDR1 is MNHEY and CDR2 is SVGAGI. The CDR3: CASRRQNTIYF. The CDR3 DNA reads TGTGCCAGCAGGAGACAAAACACCATATATTTT.

V and J are TRBV11-1 and TRBJ2-1; D unresolved. This CDR3 is 14 amino acids long. The V end lost 1 base, the J end lost 1 base, and 5 bases lay between the germline ends. Germline lookup yields CDR1 SGHAT and CDR2 FQDESV (reference sequence). The CDR3 loop reads CASSLVPSYNEQFF. The CDR3, as DNA: TGTGCCAGCAGCTTAGTCCCTTCCTACAATGAGCAGTTCTTC.

CDR3 residues: CAISGTSGSETQYF. Here the CDR3 DNA reads TGTGCCATCAGCGGGACTAGCGGGAGCGAGACCCAGTACTTC. This chain uses TRBV10-3 with TRBJ2-5; 14 bases match TRBD2. The CDR3 totals 14 residues. Germline V CDR1 and CDR2: ENHRY, SYGVKD. Trimming cost V 6 bases and J 5 bases; bases outside gene matches: 2.

This clone was seen more than once but under ten times. This rearrangement joins TRBV19 to TRBJ1-6; 9 bases agree with TRBD1. Looked up from germline, CDR1 is LNHDA and CDR2 is SQIVND (reference sequence). The V segment lost 5 bases and the J segment 7 bases; nucleotides outside the gene matches: 6. This CDR3 has 15 amino acids. The CDR3 DNA reads as TGTGCCAGTAGTCAGGACAGGGGACGGAATTCACCCCTCCACTTT. It encodes CASSQDRGRNSPLHF.

This chain uses TRBV9 with TRBJ2-7; possible D gene TRBD2, 7 bases. Germline CDR1 SGDLS, CDR2 YYNGEE. The ends were cut back, 3 bases at V and 2 bases at J, with 12 bases in the middle. The CDR3 spans 14 residues. The DNA of the CDR3 is TGTGCCAGCAGCGACGGGGGGCACACCTACGAGCAGTACTTC. This codes for CASSDGGHTYEQYF.

This chain links TRBV12-3 or TRBV12-4 with TRBJ2-2; weak D call: TRBD2 (6 bases). This CDR3 region has 13 residues. V dropped 7 bases and J dropped 4 bases, with 10 bases sitting between them. The CDR3 nucleotides are TGTGCCAGCATCACGGGAGTCACCGGGGAGCTGTTTTTT. This gives the protein CASITGVTGELFF.

This chain joins TRBV27 and TRBJ1-5, with D unclear. CDR3 size: 13 residues. CDR1 is MNHEY, CDR2 SMNVEV, per germline (reference sequence). V gave up 5 bases and J gave up 7 bases, with 12 bases separating them. In nucleotides, the CDR3 is TGTGCCAGCAGTCCACAGACGGGGCAGCCCCAGCATTTT. Its translation: CASSPQTGQPQHF.

The sample holds a few counts of this clone. The chain uses TRBV2 and TRBJ1-5; no firm D call. The length of the CDR3 is 14 residues. The V and J ends lost 3 bases and 0 bases respectively, with 6 bases between them. Germline V gene sequence: CDR1 SNHLY, CDR2 FYNNEI. CDR3 region: CASSDVSSNQPQHF. CDR3 DNA: TGTGCCAGCAGTGACGTCAGTAGCAATCAGCCCCAGCATTTT.

This rearrangement joins TRBV19 to TRBJ1-2; tentatively, D is TRBD1 (5 bases). The CDR3 runs 14 residues. Germline V CDR1 and CDR2: LNHDA, SQIVND (reference sequence). V was trimmed by 6 bases and J by 2 bases, leaving 13 bases between them. The CDR3 DNA reads TGTGCCAGTAGAGGATCCCCAGGGAACTATGGCTACACCTTC. Amino acids: CASRGSPGNYGYTF.

The rearrangement links TRBV19 to TRBJ2-7; tentative D call: TRBD1 (6 bases). CDR3 length: 14 residues. Trimming left V 4 bases short and J 2 bases short, with 12 bases between. Germline V gene data show CDR1 as LNHDA and CDR2 as SQIVND (reference sequence). The CDR3 nucleotides are TGTGCCAGTAGTACCCATGGGGGCGCCTACGAGCAGTACTTC. It specifies CASSTHGGAYEQYF.

This rearrangement joins TRBV7-2 to TRBJ1-2, with D tentatively TRBD1 (6 bases). V gave up 4 bases and J gave up 4 bases, with 13 bases separating them. In germline, CDR1 is SGHTA, CDR2 FQGNSA. The length of the CDR3 is 14 residues. CDR3 DNA sequence: TGTGCCAGCAGCTCCGCGACAGGACCCTATGGCTACACCTTC. Its translation is CASSSATGPYGYTF. Full variable domain (rest looked up from reference TRBV7-2 and TRBJ1-2): GAGVSQSPSNKVTEKGKDVELRCDPISGHTALYWYRQSLGQGLEFLIYFQGNSAPDKSGLPSDRFSAERTGGSVSTLTIQRTQQEDSAVYLCASSSATGPYGYTFGSGTRLTVV.

This clone was seen just once. The chain links TRBV14 to TRBJ2-7, with 10 bases aligning to TRBD2. The CDR3 extends over 15 amino acids. V lost 1 base to trimming and J lost 4 bases; unmatched junction nucleotides: 4. CDR1 SGHDN and CDR2 FVKESK come from the germline V gene. The CDR3 reads CASSQGRTSGYEQYF. The CDR3 nucleotides are TGTGCCAGCAGCCAAGGGCGGACTAGCGGATACGAGCAGTACTTC.

The chain uses TRBV4-1 and TRBJ2-2; TRBD1 aligns across 10 bases. Unmatched junction bases numbered 12, after V lost 1 base and J lost 1 base. Germline V gene sequence: CDR1 MGHRA, CDR2 YSYEKL. CDR3 length: 20 amino acids. The CDR3 bases are TGCGCCAGCAGCCAAGTGCTGATGGACAGGGGGGAAATGAACACCGGGGAGCTGTTTTTT. This sequence encodes CASSQVLMDRGEMNTGELFF.